Listed here is a single TCR beta chain. Its antigen remains unidentified. Sequencing was performed with immunoSEQ multiplex PCR; in TCRdb, only in-frame clones are kept and a portion is missing. The profile shows about 77,000 clones, roughly nine tenths of them singletons. The CDR3 extends over 13 amino acids. Trimming removed 11 bases from V and 5 bases from J, with 16 bases in between. Germline V lookup: CDR1 MNHEY, CDR2 SMNVEV (reference sequence). The data were obtained in a study of OX40 agonist ivuxolimab in advanced cancers. In the study overall: Prior checkpoint blockade (anti-PD-1, anti-PD-L1 or anti-CTLA-4) was permitted; roughly 40% had it.

Study-level findings and limits: Antigen specificity of clonally expanded peripheral T cells was not established.

The sequence was obtained from an adult with an advanced solid tumor such as melanoma, head and neck, liver or kidney cancer. The rearrangement joins TRBV27 to TRBJ2-1; D is undetermined. The starting material was CD4+ or CD8+ T cells sorted from blood, obtained in a trial of the OX40 agonist ivuxolimab. CDR3 residues: CAPQTLTDNEQFF. Here the CDR3 DNA reads TGTGCCCCCCAGACCCTAACGGACAATGAGCAGTTCTTC.